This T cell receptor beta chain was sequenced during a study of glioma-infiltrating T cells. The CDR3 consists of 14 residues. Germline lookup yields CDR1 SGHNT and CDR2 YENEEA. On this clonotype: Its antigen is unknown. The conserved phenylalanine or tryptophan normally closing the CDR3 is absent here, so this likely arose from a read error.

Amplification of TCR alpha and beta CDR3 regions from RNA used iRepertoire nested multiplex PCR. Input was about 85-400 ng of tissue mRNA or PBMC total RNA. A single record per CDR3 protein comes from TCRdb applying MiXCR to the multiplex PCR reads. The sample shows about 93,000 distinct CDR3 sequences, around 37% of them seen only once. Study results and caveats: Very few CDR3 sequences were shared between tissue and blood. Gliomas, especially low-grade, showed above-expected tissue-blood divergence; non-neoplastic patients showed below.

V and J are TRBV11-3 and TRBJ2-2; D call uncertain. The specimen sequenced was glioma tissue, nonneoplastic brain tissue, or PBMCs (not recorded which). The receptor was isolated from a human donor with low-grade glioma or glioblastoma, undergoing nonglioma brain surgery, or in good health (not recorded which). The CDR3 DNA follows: TGTGCCAGCAGCTTAGACTCGTACACCGGTGAGCTGTTTCTT. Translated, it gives CASSLDSYTGELFL.